A selection of T cell receptor beta chains follows, all from one sample in a study of naive and memory T cell subsets. TCRdb fed the UMI-ligation and nested PCR reads into MiXCR, producing one record per CDR3 protein. The data show 130,000 to 150,000 distinct CDR3 sequences, about a sixth seen once. Sequenced sample: naive CD4+ T cells from blood. These receptors all stem from a human donor in good health. Both conserved end residues are part of each CDR3. A D gene is named only where the DNA matches it firmly. Expanded clones are given a class, and other clones once, few, many or no size at all.

clone size	V gene	D gene	J gene	CDR3 protein	CDR3 DNA
.	TRBV5-1	.	TRBJ2-2	CASMMTTSNGELFF	TGCGCCAGCATGATGACAACGTCGAACGGGGAGCTGTTTTTT
.	TRBV5-1	TRBD1	TRBJ2-7	CASSPDRAGEQYF	TGCGCCAGCAGCCCTGACAGGGCGGGCGAGCAGTACTTC
few	TRBV12-3/TRBV12-4	TRBD1	TRBJ2-7	CASSFFGQGRYEQYF	TGTGCCAGCAGTTTCTTCGGACAGGGGAGATACGAGCAGTACTTC
many	TRBV7-6	.	TRBJ2-2	CASSLDLPTASGELFF	TGTGCCAGCAGCTTGGACCTCCCAACGGCCTCCGGGGAGCTGTTTTTT
.	TRBV19	.	TRBJ2-3	CASSTADMQYF	TGTGCCAGTAGTACCGCAGATATGCAGTATTTT
.	TRBV5-6	.	TRBJ1-2	CASSLGGRDGLYGYTF	TGTGCCAGCAGCTTGGGAGGCCGGGACGGACTCTATGGCTACACCTTC
.	TRBV6-6	.	TRBJ2-2	CASGVSGTGELFF	TGTGCCAGCGGGGTGTCGGGCACCGGGGAGCTGTTTTTT
.	TRBV4-2	TRBD2	TRBJ2-3	CASSQVLAGATTDTQYF	TGTGCCAGCAGCCAAGTTCTAGCGGGTGCGACCACAGATACGCAGTATTTT
few	TRBV5-1	.	TRBJ2-7	CASSPRTVMVHEQYF	TGCGCCAGCAGCCCGCGGACGGTGATGGTCCACGAGCAGTACTTC
.	TRBV19	.	TRBJ1-6	CASSADLRRRGNSPLHF	TGTGCCAGTAGTGCCGACCTGAGGAGGCGAGGGAATTCACCCCTCCACTTT
.	TRBV6-5	.	TRBJ1-5	CASSERFGSNQPQHF	TGTGCCAGCAGCGAGAGGTTTGGTAGCAATCAGCCCCAGCATTTT
.	TRBV10-3	TRBD1	TRBJ1-6	CAISGRGTGVNSPLHF	TGTGCCATCAGCGGAAGGGGGACAGGGGTTAATTCACCCCTCCACTTT
.	TRBV14	.	TRBJ1-6	CASSPRAPVNSPLHF	TGTGCCAGCAGCCCGAGAGCTCCGGTCAATTCACCCCTCCACTTT
few	TRBV5-1	.	TRBJ2-7	CASSLEGRRDLEQYF	TGCGCCAGCAGCTTGGAGGGACGGAGGGATCTCGAGCAGTACTTC
.	TRBV12-3/TRBV12-4	.	TRBJ2-2	CASSPPSGTYTGELFF	TGTGCCAGCAGCCCCCCGTCCGGGACATACACCGGGGAGCTGTTTTTT
few	TRBV7-2	.	TRBJ1-2	CASSLFRTDGYTF	TGTGCCAGCAGCTTATTCCGGACAGACGGCTACACCTTC
.	TRBV6-6	.	TRBJ1-1	CASSYRTEYTEAFF	TGTGCCAGCAGTTACCGAACAGAGTACACTGAAGCTTTCTTT
.	TRBV7-2	TRBD1	TRBJ2-7	CASSGRDRDYEQYF	TGTGCCAGCAGCGGTCGGGACAGGGATTACGAGCAGTACTTC
few	TRBV6-6	.	TRBJ1-1	CASRTPQGMNTEAFF	TGTGCCAGCAGGACACCGCAGGGAATGAACACTGAAGCTTTCTTT
.	TRBV29-1	TRBD2	TRBJ2-3	CSVASGSVSDTQYF	TGCAGCGTTGCCAGCGGGAGTGTCTCAGATACGCAGTATTTT
few	TRBV28	TRBD1	TRBJ1-2	CASSKYGDRGDGYTF	TGTGCCAGCAGCAAATATGGGGACAGGGGGGATGGCTACACCTTC
few	TRBV12-3/TRBV12-4	.	TRBJ2-1	CASRTWVESYNEQFF	TGTGCCAGCCGTACTTGGGTGGAATCCTACAATGAGCAGTTCTTC
.	TRBV7-9	.	TRBJ1-3	CASSAPSGNTIYF	TGTGCCAGCAGCGCACCCTCTGGAAACACCATATATTTT
few	TRBV29-1	TRBD2	TRBJ2-1	CSARASGSYEQFF	TGCAGCGCTCGGGCTAGCGGGTCTTATGAGCAGTTCTTC
.	TRBV19	.	TRBJ1-1	CASTNMWRAGSNTEAFF	TGTGCCAGTACTAATATGTGGCGCGCAGGGAGTAACACTGAAGCTTTCTTT
few	TRBV9	.	TRBJ2-7	CASSVAVGREQYF	TGTGCCAGCAGCGTAGCCGTAGGTCGCGAGCAGTACTTC
many	TRBV29-1	.	TRBJ2-3	CSVRVTDTQYF	TGCAGCGTCAGGGTCACAGATACGCAGTATTTT
few	TRBV5-1	TRBD1	TRBJ2-3	CASSLAPYEPGGDTQYF	TGCGCCAGCAGCTTGGCCCCATATGAACCAGGGGGAGATACGCAGTATTTT
.	TRBV7-2	TRBD2	TRBJ2-3	CASSLRGGGGTDTQYF	TGTGCCAGCAGCTTACGCGGCGGGGGAGGCACAGATACGCAGTATTTT
.	TRBV20-1	TRBD2	TRBJ2-3	CSAIGLAGGIDTQYF	TGCAGTGCTATCGGACTAGCGGGCGGTATAGATACGCAGTATTTT
.	TRBV5-6	.	TRBJ2-7	CASSAGRWHEQYF	TGTGCCAGCAGCGCGGGTCGGTGGCACGAGCAGTACTTC
.	TRBV19	.	TRBJ1-5	CASSIMQSGNQPQHF	TGTGCCAGTAGTATAATGCAGAGCGGCAATCAGCCCCAGCATTTT
few	TRBV20-1	.	TRBJ2-3	CSASVLRGTSTDTQYF	TGCAGTGCTAGTGTTCTCCGGGGAACTAGCACAGATACGCAGTATTTT
few	TRBV11-2	.	TRBJ2-1	CASSQGADEQFF	TGTGCCAGCAGCCAAGGGGCGGATGAGCAGTTCTTC
.	TRBV6-6	TRBD1	TRBJ1-2	CASSYSGGQGVSYTF	TGTGCCAGCAGTTACTCAGGGGGCCAGGGGGTTTCCTACACCTTC
.	TRBV7-2	TRBD1	TRBJ2-5	CASTIGGRAHQETQYF	TGTGCCAGCACTATAGGGGGCAGGGCCCACCAAGAGACCCAGTACTTC
once	TRBV4-2	TRBD2	TRBJ2-1	CASSLGTSRGNEQFF	TGTGCCAGCAGCCTTGGGACTAGCAGGGGGAATGAGCAGTTCTTC
many	TRBV20-1	.	TRBJ2-7	CSARLLPSGYEQYF	TGCAGTGCTAGGTTGCTCCCGTCGGGTTACGAGCAGTACTTC
.	TRBV7-9	.	TRBJ2-2	CASSPEAGSTGELFF	TGTGCCAGCAGCCCGGAGGCGGGGAGCACCGGGGAGCTGTTTTTT
few	TRBV12-3/TRBV12-4	TRBD2	TRBJ2-1	CASSSGLAGGAYNEQFF	TGTGCCAGCAGCTCCGGACTAGCGGGAGGCGCCTACAATGAGCAGTTCTTC
many	TRBV7-9	TRBD1	TRBJ2-2	CASSLWTGNTGELFF	TGTGCCAGCAGCCTATGGACAGGGAACACCGGGGAGCTGTTTTTT
.	TRBV10-3	TRBD1	TRBJ2-7	CAISDRGPISYEQYF	TGTGCCATCAGTGATAGGGGGCCCATTTCCTACGAGCAGTACTTC
few	TRBV5-1	TRBD1	TRBJ2-1	CASSLYRGGDEQFF	TGCGCCAGCAGCTTATACAGGGGTGGCGATGAGCAGTTCTTC
few	TRBV5-1	TRBD2	TRBJ2-1	CASSLDGTSGNEQFF	TGCGCCAGCAGCTTGGACGGGACTAGCGGGAATGAGCAGTTCTTC
.	TRBV10-3	TRBD1	TRBJ2-1	CAIREDRGGSYNEQFF	TGTGCCATCAGGGAGGACAGGGGGGGTTCCTACAATGAGCAGTTCTTC
few	TRBV20-1	TRBD2	TRBJ2-1	CSATPTSGRSNEQFF	TGCAGTGCTACCCCGACTAGCGGGAGGTCCAATGAGCAGTTCTTC
few	TRBV24-1	TRBD2	TRBJ2-3	CATSDSTGLAVTDTQYF	TGTGCCACCAGTGATTCCACGGGACTAGCAGTGACAGATACGCAGTATTTT
.	TRBV7-9	.	TRBJ2-7	CASSLEGTYEQYF	TGTGCCAGCAGCTTAGAAGGGACCTACGAGCAGTACTTC
.	TRBV5-6	.	TRBJ2-3	CASSAWALSTDTQYF	TGTGCCAGCAGCGCCTGGGCCCTTAGCACAGATACGCAGTATTTT
.	TRBV9	.	TRBJ1-5	CASSTGPVGPQHF	TGTGCCAGCAGCACCGGGCCCGTAGGGCCCCAGCATTTT
few	TRBV4-2	.	TRBJ2-7	CASSQGWTANSYEQYF	TGTGCCAGCAGCCAAGGATGGACAGCAAATTCCTACGAGCAGTACTTC
.	TRBV6-6	.	TRBJ2-1	CASSSRLGTRPNEQFF	TGTGCCAGCAGTTCCCGTCTAGGGACCCGTCCCAATGAGCAGTTCTTC
.	TRBV12-3/TRBV12-4	.	TRBJ2-7	CASSSIQWTVSYEQYF	TGTGCCAGCAGTTCCATCCAATGGACAGTTTCCTACGAGCAGTACTTC
few	TRBV20-1	TRBD1	TRBJ1-2	CSAASPGGHGYTF	TGCAGTGCTGCGAGTCCAGGGGGCCATGGCTACACCTTC
.	TRBV5-1	TRBD1	TRBJ2-2	CASSRDRETGELFF	TGCGCCAGCAGCCGCGACAGGGAGACCGGGGAGCTGTTTTTT